This TCR beta chain was sequenced in a study of shared clonotypes between healthy human individuals. Only in-frame clones appear in the TCRdb table, and some are missing; sequencing was by immunoSEQ multiplex PCR. This sample has about 1.5 million clones, with approximately 98% found just once. Trimming cost V 3 bases and J 14 bases, with 14 bases left between them. From germline, CDR1 is MDHEN and CDR2 SYDVKM. CDR3 length: 12 residues. V and J are TRBV28 and TRBJ2-1, with D possibly being TRBD1 or TRBD2 (5 bases each). Sequencing was done on a sample of naive CD4+ T cells sorted from blood. Regarding subset: CD45RA+ positively selected. The receptor's source is a man aged 25-40 years in good health. The CDR3 loop reads CASSLMGDPEFF. The CDR3 DNA sequence: TGTGCCAGCAGTTTGATGGGGGATCCTGAGTTCTTC. Full variable domain (outside the CDR3, taken from reference TRBV28 and TRBJ2-1): DVKVTQSSRYLVKRTGEKVFLECVQDMDHENMFWYRQDPGLGLRLIYFSYDVKMKEKGDIPEGYSVSREKKERFSLILESASTNQTSMYLCASSLMGDPEFFGPGTRLTVL.